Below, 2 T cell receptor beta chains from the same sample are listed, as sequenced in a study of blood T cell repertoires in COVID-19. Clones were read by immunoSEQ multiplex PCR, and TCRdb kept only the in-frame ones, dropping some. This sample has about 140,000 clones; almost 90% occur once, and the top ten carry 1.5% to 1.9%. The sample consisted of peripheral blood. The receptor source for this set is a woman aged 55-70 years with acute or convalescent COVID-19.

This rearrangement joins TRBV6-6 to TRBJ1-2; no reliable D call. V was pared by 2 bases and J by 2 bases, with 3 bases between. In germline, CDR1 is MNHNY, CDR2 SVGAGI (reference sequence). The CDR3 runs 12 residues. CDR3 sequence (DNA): TGTGCCAGCAGTTACCGGAACTATGGCTACACCTTC. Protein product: CASSYRNYGYTF.

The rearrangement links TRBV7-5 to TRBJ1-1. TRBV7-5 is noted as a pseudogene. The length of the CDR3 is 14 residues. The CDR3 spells CARSAGGWQIEAFF. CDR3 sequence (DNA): TGTGCCAGAAGCGCCGGGGGGTGGCAGATTGAAGCTTTCTTT.